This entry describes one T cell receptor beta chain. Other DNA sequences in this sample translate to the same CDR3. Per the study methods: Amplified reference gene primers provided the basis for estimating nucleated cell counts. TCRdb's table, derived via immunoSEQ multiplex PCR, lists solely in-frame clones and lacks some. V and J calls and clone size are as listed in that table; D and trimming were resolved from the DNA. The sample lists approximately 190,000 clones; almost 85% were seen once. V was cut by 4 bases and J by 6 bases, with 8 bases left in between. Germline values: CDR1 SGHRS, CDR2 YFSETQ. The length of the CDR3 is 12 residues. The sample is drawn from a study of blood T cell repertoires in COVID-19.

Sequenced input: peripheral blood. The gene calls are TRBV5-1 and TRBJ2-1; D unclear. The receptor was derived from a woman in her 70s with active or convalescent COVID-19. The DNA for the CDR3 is TGCGCCAGCAGCCTCCCCTCCAATGAGCAGTTCTTC. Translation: CASSLPSNEQFF.